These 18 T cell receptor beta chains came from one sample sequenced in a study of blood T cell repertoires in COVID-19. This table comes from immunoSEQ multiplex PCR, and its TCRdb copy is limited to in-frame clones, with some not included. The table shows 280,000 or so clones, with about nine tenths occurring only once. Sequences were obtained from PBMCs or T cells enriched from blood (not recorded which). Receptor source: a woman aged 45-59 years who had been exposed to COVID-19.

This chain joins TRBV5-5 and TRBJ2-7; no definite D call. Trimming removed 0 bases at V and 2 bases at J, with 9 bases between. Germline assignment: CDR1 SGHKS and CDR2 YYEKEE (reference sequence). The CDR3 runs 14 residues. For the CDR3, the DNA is TGTGCCAGCAGCTTGGACAGCCCCCCCTACGAGCAGTACTTC. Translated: CASSLDSPPYEQYF.

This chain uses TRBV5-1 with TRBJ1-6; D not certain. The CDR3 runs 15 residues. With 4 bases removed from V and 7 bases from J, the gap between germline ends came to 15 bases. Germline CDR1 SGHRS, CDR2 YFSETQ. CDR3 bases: TGCGCCAGCAGCCCGGATCCGACGGGGAATTCACCCCTCCACTTT. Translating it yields CASSPDPTGNSPLHF.

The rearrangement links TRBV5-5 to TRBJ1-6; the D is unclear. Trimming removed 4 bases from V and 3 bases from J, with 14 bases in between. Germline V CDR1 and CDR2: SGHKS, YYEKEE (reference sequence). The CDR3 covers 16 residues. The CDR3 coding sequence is TGTGCCAGCAGCCCCACAGAGACCCACTATAATTCACCCCTCCACTTT. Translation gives CASSPTETHYNSPLHF. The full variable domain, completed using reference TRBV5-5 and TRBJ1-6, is DAGVTQSPTHLIKTRGQQVTLRCSPISGHKSVSWYQQVLGQGPQFIFQYYEKEERGRGNFPDRFSARQFPNYSSELNVNALLLGDSALYLCASSPTETHYNSPLHFGNGTRLTVT.

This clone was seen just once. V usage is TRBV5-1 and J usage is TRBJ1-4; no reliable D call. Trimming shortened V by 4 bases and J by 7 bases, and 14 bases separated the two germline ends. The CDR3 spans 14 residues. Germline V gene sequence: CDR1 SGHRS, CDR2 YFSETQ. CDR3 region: CASSPGGPVEKLFF. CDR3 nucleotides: TGCGCCAGCAGCCCGGGAGGACCGGTTGAAAAACTGTTTTTT.

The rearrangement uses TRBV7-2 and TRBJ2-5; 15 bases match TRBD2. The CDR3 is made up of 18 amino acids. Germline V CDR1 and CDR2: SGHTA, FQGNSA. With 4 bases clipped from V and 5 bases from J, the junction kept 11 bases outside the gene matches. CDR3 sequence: CASSSGTSGGKSQETQYF. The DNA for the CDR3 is TGTGCCAGCAGCTCCGGGACTAGCGGGGGGAAATCTCAGGAGACCCAGTACTTC.

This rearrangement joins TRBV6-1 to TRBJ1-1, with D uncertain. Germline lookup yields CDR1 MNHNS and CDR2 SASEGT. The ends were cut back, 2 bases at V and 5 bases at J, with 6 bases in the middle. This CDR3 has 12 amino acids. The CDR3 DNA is TGTGCCAGCAGTGAAACTAAGACTGAAGCTTTCTTT. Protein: CASSETKTEAFF.

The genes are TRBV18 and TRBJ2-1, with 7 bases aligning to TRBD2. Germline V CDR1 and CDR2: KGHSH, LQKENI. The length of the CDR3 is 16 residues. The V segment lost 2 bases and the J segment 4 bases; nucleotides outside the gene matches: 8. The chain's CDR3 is CASSPFGTTTYNEQFF. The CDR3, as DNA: TGTGCCAGCTCACCATTCGGGACTACCACGTACAATGAGCAGTTCTTC.

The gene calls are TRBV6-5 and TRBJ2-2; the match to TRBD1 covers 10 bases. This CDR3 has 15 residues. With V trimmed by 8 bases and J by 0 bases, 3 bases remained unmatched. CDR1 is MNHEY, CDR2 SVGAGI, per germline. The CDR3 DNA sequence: TGTGCCAGCGGAGGACAGGGGGCGAACACCGGGGAGCTGTTTTTT. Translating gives CASGGQGANTGELFF.

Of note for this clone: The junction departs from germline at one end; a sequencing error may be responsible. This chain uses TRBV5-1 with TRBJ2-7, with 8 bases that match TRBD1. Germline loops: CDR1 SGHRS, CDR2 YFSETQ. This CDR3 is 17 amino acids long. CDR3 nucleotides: TGCGCCAGCACCTTGGGCGCGGCCAACAGGGGGTTGTACGAGCAGTACTTC. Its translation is CASTLGAANRGLYEQYF.

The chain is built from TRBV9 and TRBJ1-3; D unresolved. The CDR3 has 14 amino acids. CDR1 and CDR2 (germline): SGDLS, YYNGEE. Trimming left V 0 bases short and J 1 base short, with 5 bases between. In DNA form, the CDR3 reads TGTGCCAGCAGCGTAGTGGCTTCTGGAAACACCATATATTTT. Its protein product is CASSVVASGNTIYF. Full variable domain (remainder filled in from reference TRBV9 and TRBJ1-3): DSGVTQTPKHLITATGQRVTLRCSPRSGDLSVYWYQQSLDQGLQFLIQYYNGEERAKGNILERFSAQQFPDLHSELNLSSLELGDSALYFCASSVVASGNTIYFGEGSWLTVV.

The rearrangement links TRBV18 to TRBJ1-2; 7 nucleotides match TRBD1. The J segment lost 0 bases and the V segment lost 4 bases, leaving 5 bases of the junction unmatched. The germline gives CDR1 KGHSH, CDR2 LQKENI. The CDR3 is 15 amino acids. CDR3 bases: TGTGCCAGCTCACGGGGACAGAGTCCTAACTATGGCTACACCTTC. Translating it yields CASSRGQSPNYGYTF.

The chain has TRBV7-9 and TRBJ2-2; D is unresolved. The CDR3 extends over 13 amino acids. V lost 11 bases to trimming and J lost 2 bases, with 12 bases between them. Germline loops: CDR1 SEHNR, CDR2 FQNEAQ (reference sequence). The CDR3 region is CAHEAINTGELFF. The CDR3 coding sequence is TGTGCCCACGAGGCGATCAACACCGGGGAGCTGTTTTTT.

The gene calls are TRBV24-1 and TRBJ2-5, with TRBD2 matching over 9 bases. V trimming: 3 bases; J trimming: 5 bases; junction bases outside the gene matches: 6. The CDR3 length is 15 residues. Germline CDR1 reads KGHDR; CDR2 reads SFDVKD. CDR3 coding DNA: TGTGCCACCAGTGATGGTAGCGGGGGTTACGAGACCCAGTACTTC. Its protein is CATSDGSGGYETQYF.

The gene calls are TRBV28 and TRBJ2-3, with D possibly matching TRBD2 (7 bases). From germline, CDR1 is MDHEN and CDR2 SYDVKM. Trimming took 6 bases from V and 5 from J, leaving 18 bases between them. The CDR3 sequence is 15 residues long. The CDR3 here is CASSHLGGGGDTQYF. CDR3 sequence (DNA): TGTGCCAGCAGCCATCTCGGGGGCGGGGGAGATACGCAGTATTTT.

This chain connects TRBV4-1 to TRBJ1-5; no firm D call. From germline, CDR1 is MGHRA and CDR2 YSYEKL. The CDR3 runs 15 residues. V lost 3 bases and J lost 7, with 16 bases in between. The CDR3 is CASSHPDLGSQPQHF. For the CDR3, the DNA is TGCGCCAGCAGCCACCCCGACCTTGGGAGCCAGCCCCAGCATTTT.

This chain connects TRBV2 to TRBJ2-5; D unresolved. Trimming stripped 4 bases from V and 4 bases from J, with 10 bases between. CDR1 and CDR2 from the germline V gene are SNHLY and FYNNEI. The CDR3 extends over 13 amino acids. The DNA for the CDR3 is TGTGCCAGCAGTGTGCGCCTCGGAGAGACCCAGTACTTC. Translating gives CASSVRLGETQYF.

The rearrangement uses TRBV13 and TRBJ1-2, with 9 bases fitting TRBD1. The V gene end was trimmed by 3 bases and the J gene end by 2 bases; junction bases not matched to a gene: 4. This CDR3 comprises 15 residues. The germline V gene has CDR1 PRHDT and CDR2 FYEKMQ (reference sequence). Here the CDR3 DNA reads TGTGCCAGCAGCTTTAGACAGGGGGGGAACTATGGCTACACCTTC. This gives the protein CASSFRQGGNYGYTF.

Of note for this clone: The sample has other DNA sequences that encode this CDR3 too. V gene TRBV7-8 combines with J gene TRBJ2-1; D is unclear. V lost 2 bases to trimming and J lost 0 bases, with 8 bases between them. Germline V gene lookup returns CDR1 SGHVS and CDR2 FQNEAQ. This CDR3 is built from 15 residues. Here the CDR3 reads CASSLSSSSYNEQFF. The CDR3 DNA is TGTGCCAGCAGCTTATCGTCGAGCTCCTACAATGAGCAGTTCTTC.